These 8 T cell receptor beta chains came from one sample sequenced in a study of T cells in Graves' hyperthyroidism and ophthalmopathy. RNA transcripts gave rise to amplified TCR beta CDR3 regions. Initially, a first-round RT-PCR of the TCR CDR3 employed the HTBI primer set. TCRdb fed the multiplex PCR reads into MiXCR, producing one record per CDR3 protein. The table records hundreds of thousands of distinct CDR3 sequences, 35% to 45% of them present only once. The sample consisted of blood. The receptors shown here come from a man between 18 and 29 years old with Graves' hyperthyroidism.

This clonotype was observed many times. V and J are TRBV19 and TRBJ2-2; TRBD2 agrees at 10 bases. Unmatched junction bases numbered 5, after V lost 4 bases and J lost 3 bases. The CDR3 is 16 amino acids. Germline-derived CDR1 and CDR2 are LNHDA and SQIVND (reference sequence). DNA of the CDR3: TGTGCCAGTAGTAGCCTAGCGGGAGCCGACACCGGGGAGCTGTTTTTT. Its translation is CASSSLAGADTGELFF.

This clonotype was seen a few times. The chain employs TRBV2 and TRBJ1-1, with TRBD1 as a possible D gene (6 bases). The CDR3 runs to 15 residues. Germline V gene sequence: CDR1 SNHLY, CDR2 FYNNEI. V was cut by 5 bases and J by 1 base, with 14 bases left in between. The CDR3: CASSKYGGRNTEAFF. The CDR3 DNA reads TGTGCCAGCAGTAAGTACGGGGGGCGGAACACTGAAGCTTTCTTT.

The rearrangement links TRBV6-5 to TRBJ2-7, with D hard to call. CDR3 size: 13 residues. The germline CDR1 and CDR2 sequences are MNHEY and SVGAGI. The ends were cut back, 6 bases at V and 2 bases at J, with 11 bases in the middle. CDR3 in amino acids: CASSHVGPYEQYF. CDR3 bases: TGTGCCAGCAGCCACGTAGGGCCCTACGAGCAGTACTTC.

This chain links TRBV14 with TRBJ1-6, with TRBD1 identical over 12 bases. The germline V gene encodes CDR1 SGHDN and CDR2 FVKESK. The CDR3 runs to 19 residues. Germline trimming cut 4 bases from V and 8 bases from J; bases unmatched to any gene: 15. In DNA, the CDR3 is TGTGCCAGCAGCCGGACGCCGGGACAGGGGGCGCCGGTTGATTCACCCCTCCACTTT. This translates into CASSRTPGQGAPVDSPLHF.

Many counts were recorded for this clonotype. The V gene is TRBV6-1, the J gene TRBJ1-2; no reliable D call. Germline V CDR1 and CDR2: MNHNS, SASEGT. V lost 2 bases and J lost 2, with 12 bases in between. This CDR3 is built from 15 residues. The CDR3 is CASSEPARSNYGYTF. In DNA, the CDR3 is TGTGCCAGCAGTGAACCCGCACGGAGCAACTATGGCTACACCTTC.

The chain joins TRBV7-2 to TRBJ2-2; no clear D. The CDR3 loop spans 13 amino acids. V lost 6 bases, J lost 3 bases, and 8 bases lay in between. Germline-derived CDR1 and CDR2 are SGHTA and FQGNSA. The CDR3 DNA is TGTGCCAGCAGTCCCGCGGACACCGGGGAGCTGTTTTTT. Amino acid sequence: CASSPADTGELFF.

This clonotype came up many times. The chain employs TRBV9 and TRBJ1-5, with unresolved D. Germline loops: CDR1 SGDLS, CDR2 YYNGEE. The V gene lost 3 bases and the J gene lost 9 bases, with 16 bases spanning the gap. The CDR3 spans 14 residues. CDR3 region: CASSGSSVGRPQHF. As DNA, the CDR3 is TGTGCCAGCAGCGGATCGAGCGTTGGGCGGCCCCAGCATTTT.

This clonotype was seen repeatedly, ten times or more. The chain carries TRBV20-1 and TRBJ2-5, with TRBD2 identical over 7 bases. The CDR3 has 12 amino acids. Germline values: CDR1 DFQATT, CDR2 SNEGSKA (reference sequence). V shed 5 bases and J 5 bases; nucleotides not matched to a gene: 5. The CDR3, as DNA: TGCAGTGCTCTCAGCGGGGTGGAGACCCAGTACTTC. This translates into CSALSGVETQYF.